This TCR beta chain stems from a study of identical twins (dated by TCRdb to about 2016). General notes on the study: To test whether fetal clonotypes persist, the study used deep sequencing on TCR alpha and beta repertoires from monozygotic twins, unrelated adults of various ages, and cord blood. Replicate twin experiments were performed at different times using different library preparation protocols to rule out contamination. Study-level results and caveats: Zero-insertion analyses could be partly confounded by invariant T cells such as MAIT and iNKT, though diverse VJ usage argued against such confounding for most clonotypes. Because the same donors could not be followed over many years, the conclusions depended on cross-sectional statistical analysis. In monozygotic twins, recombination models systematically underestimated out-of-frame TCR alpha sharing, but the models matched the sharing seen between unrelated individuals. Out-of-frame TCR alpha sequences shared between twins showed an excess of low generation-probability sequences compared with coincidental sharing between unrelated individuals. Fewer insertions were carried by abundant cord blood beta clonotypes, a similar but weaker trend appeared in young adult naive repertoires, and no such trend appeared in memory repertoires. A weaker excess of twin sharing was found in beta out-of-frame sequences because the signal-to-noise ratio was lowered by fewer shared sequences.

All donors were healthy Caucasians. Three pairs of female monozygotic twins, all aged about 18 to 30 years, were included in the twin cohort. Positive isolation kits from Invitrogen were used to isolate the CD4+ and CD8+ T cell populations. This clonotype was counted only a few times. Its antigen is not yet known. Base qualities are not provided; no much larger clone lies one nucleotide away. Reading from cysteine to phenylalanine, the CDR3 counts 18 amino acids. Only the CDR3 DNA is retained, 54 bases long and in frame from the first base. Looking up the germline V gene (reference sequence) yields CDR1 SGHAT and CDR2 FQDESV. V loses 4 bases, J loses 5 bases, and the germline ends lie 26 bases apart. The library relied on 5' RACE. Sequencing took place on an Illumina HiSeq 2000. Template switching introduced a universal primer binding site; the final cDNA contained a unique molecular identifier, enabling accurate counting of TCR cDNA molecules. Specific primers in the conserved constant-segment region were used to synthesize first-strand cDNA for TCR alpha and beta chains. To control for contamination, every cDNA library carried two barcodes: a SMART-Mk sample barcode plus Illumina barcodes. TruSeq adapter sequences, together with Illumina sample barcodes, were added in two successive PCR steps. TCR alpha and beta cDNA libraries were sequenced on the Illumina HiSeq platform with custom primers. The published analysis was carried out like this. MiGEC was used to process raw reads and extract unique molecular identifiers, and MiXCR was used to find CDR3 positions. Recombination models were inferred per individual with the repgenHMM and IGoR tools using an EM algorithm. Shared clonotype analysis was performed with the tcR package in R, normalizing sharing by the product of cloneset sizes. To study raw recombination free of thymic and clonal selection effects, out-of-frame nonproductive sequences were analyzed. Using fastp trimming at Q25 and MiXCR clonotype assembly, TCRdb reanalyzed the public sequencing data and kept in-frame beta chains. Identical CDR3 proteins give one entry, which carries the most common genes and DNA. The V and J calls follow TCRdb's processing rather than the paper's. This sample holds 350,000 to 600,000 distinct CDR3 sequences; approximately 15% were observed only once. Around 0.48% of the sample goes to the ten largest clones.

These data are also associated with another study on yellow fever vaccine responses in identical twins. As that second paper reports: According to the authors, the vaccine-induced T cell response in identical twins seemed to be partly convergent and partly specific to each individual. The study precisely tracked vaccine-responding T cell clones in identical twins.

Sequencing was carried out using CD4+ T cells sorted from blood. The sequence was obtained from a woman aged 18-30 years in good health. The chain couples TRBV11-1 to TRBJ2-5, and possibly TRBD1, on 6 matching bases. The CDR3 here reads CASSYTRGPVFGEETQYF. The DNA is TGTGCCAGCAGCTACACCAGGGGCCCGGTGTTTGGGGAGGAGACCCAGTACTTC.